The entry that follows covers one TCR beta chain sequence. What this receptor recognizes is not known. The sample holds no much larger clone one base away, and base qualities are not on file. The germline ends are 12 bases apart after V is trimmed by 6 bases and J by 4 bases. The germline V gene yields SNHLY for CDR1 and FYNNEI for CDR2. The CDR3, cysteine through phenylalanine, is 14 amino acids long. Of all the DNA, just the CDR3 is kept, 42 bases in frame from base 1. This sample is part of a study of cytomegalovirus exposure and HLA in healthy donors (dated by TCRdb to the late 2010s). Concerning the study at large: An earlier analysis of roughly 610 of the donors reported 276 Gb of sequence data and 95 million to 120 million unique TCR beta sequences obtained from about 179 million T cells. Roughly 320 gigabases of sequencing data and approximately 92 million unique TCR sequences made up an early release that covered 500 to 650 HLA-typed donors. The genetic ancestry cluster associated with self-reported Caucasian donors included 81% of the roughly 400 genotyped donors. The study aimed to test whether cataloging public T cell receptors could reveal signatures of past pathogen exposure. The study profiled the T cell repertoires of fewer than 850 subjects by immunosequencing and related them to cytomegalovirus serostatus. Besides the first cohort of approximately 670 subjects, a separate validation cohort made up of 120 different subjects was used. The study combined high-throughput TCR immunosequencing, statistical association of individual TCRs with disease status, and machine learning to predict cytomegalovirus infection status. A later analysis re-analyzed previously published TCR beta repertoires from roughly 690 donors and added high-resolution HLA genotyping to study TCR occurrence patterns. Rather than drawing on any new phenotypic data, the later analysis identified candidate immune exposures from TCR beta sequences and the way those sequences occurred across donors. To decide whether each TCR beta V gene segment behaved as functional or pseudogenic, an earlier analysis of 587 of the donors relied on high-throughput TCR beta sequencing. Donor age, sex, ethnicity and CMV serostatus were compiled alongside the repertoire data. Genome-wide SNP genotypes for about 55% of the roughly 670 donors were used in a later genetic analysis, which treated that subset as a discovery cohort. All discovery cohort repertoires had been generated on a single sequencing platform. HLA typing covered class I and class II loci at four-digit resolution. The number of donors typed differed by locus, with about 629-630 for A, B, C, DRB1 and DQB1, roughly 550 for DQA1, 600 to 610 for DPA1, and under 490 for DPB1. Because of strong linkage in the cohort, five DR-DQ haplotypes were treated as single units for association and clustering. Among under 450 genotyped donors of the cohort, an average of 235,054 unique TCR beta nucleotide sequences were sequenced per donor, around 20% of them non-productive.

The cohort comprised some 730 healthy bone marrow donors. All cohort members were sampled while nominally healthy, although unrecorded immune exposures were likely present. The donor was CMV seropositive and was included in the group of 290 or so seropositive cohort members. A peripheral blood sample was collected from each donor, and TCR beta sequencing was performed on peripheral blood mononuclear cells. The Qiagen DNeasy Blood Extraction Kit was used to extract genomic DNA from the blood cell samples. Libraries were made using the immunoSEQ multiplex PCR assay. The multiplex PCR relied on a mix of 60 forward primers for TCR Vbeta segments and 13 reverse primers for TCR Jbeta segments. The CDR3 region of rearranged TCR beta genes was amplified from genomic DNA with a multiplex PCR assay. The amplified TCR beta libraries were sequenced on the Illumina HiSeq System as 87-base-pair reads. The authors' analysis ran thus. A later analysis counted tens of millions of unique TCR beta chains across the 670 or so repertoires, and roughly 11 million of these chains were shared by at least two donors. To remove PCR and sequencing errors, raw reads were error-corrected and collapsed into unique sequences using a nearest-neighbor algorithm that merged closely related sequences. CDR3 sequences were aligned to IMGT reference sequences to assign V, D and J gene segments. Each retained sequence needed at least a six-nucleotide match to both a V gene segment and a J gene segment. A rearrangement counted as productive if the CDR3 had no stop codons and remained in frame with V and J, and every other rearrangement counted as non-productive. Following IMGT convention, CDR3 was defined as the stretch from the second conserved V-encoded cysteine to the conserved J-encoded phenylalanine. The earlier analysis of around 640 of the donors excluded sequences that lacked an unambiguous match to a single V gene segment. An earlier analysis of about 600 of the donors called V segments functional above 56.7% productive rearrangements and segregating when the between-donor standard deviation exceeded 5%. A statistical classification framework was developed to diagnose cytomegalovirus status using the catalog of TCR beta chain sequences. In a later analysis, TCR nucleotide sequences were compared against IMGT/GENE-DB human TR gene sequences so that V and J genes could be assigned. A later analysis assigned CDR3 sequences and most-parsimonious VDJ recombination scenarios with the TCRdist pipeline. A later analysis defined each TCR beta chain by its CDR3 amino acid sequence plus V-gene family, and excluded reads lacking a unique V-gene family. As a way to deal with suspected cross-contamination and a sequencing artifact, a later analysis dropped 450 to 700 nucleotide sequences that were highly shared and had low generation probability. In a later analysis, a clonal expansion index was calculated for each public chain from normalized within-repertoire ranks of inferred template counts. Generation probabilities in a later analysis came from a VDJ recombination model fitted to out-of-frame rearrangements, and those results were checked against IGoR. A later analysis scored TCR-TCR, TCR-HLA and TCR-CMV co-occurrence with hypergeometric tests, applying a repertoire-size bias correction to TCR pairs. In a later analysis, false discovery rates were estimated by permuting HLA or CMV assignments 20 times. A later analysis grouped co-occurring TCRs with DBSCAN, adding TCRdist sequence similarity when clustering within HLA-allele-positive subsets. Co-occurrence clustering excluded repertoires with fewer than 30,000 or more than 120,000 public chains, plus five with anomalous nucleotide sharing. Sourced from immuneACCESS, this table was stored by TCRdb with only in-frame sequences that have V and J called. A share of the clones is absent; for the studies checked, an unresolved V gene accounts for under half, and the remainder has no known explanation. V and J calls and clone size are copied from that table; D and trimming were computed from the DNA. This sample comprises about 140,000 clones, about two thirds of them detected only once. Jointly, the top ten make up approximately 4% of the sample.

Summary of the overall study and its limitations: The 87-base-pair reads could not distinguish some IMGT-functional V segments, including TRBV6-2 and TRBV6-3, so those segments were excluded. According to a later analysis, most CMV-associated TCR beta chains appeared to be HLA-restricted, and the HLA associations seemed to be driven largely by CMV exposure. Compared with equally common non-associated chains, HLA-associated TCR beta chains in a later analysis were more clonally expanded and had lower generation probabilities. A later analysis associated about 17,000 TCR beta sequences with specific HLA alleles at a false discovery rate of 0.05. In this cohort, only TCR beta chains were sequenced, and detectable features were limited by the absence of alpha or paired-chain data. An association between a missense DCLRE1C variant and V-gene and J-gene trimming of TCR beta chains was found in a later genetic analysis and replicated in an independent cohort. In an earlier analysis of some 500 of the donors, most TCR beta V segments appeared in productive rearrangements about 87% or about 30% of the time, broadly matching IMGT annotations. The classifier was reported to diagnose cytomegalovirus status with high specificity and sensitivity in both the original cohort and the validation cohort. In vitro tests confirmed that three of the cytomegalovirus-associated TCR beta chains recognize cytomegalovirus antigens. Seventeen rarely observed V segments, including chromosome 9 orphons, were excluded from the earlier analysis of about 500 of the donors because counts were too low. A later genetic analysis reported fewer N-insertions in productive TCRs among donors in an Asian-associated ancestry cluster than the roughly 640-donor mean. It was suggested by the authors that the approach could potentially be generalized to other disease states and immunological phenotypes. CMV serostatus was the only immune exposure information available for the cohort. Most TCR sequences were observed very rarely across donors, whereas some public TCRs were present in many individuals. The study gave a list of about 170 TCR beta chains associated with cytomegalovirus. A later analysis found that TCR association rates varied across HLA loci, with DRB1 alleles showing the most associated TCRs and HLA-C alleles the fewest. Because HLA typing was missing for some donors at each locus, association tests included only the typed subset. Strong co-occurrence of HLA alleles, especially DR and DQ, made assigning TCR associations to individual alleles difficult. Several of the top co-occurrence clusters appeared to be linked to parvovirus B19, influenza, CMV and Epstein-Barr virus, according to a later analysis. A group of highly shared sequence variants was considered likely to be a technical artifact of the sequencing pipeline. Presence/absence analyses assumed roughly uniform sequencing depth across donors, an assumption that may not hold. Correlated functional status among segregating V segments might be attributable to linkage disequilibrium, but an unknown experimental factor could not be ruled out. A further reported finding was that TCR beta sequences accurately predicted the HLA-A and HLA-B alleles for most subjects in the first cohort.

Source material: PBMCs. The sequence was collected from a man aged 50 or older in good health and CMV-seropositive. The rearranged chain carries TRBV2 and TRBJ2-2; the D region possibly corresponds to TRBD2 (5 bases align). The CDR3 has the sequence CASRPRTSTGELFF. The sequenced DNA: TGTGCCAGCAGGCCCAGAACTAGCACCGGGGAGCTGTTTTTT.